The 16 T cell receptor beta chains below were found in one sample sequenced in a study of radiotherapy plus CTLA-4 blockade in lung cancer (dated by TCRdb to between 2017 and 2018). Library prep was done by the immunoSEQ multiplex PCR assay. The table comes from immuneACCESS by way of TCRdb, which keeps in-frame sequences with V and J called. Part of the clones is missing from these tables; in studies checked, under half for an unresolved V gene and the rest for unknown reasons. The sample includes some 15,000 clones, with about 87% observed a single time. The top ten hold 13% to 15% of the sample. The material sequenced was peripheral blood, taken from a patient treated with radiotherapy plus ipilimumab. These receptors originate from a human donor with non-small cell lung cancer that progressed on radiotherapy plus ipilimumab. Some clones in this sample may be carry-over from other donors' samples.

The gene calls are TRBV9 and TRBJ1-1; tentatively, D is TRBD1 (6 bases). Germline V lookup: CDR1 SGDLS, CDR2 YYNGEE. V was trimmed by 3 bases and J by 0 bases, leaving 12 bases between them. CDR3 length: 15 amino acids. The chain's CDR3 is CASSDGQNMNTEAFF. The CDR3 bases are TGTGCCAGCAGCGACGGACAGAACATGAACACTGAAGCTTTCTTT.

The V call is TRBV12-5, the J call TRBJ1-3, with D possibly being TRBD1 (5 bases). The CDR3 is 17 residues long. V lost 1 base, J lost 0 bases, and 13 bases lay in between. Germline values: CDR1 LGHNT, CDR2 FRNRAP. The CDR3 nucleotides read TGTGCTAGTGGTTTGGCACAGGCCTCCTACTCTGGAAACACCATATATTTT. Protein product: CASGLAQASYSGNTIYF.

The rearrangement links TRBV5-1 to TRBJ1-1; no reliable D call. V shed 0 bases and J shed 10 bases, with 10 bases lying between them. Germline values: CDR1 SGHRS, CDR2 YFSETQ. The CDR3 is 12 amino acids. CDR3 sequence reads: CASSLEAGLAFF. The CDR3 DNA follows: TGCGCCAGCAGCTTGGAGGCGGGGTTAGCTTTCTTT.

The V call is TRBV28, the J call TRBJ1-6; the D gene is possibly TRBD1 (5 bases). Germline V gene lookup returns CDR1 MDHEN and CDR2 SYDVKM. The CDR3 covers 15 residues. Between the trimmed V and J ends, which lost 10 bases and 0 bases, there was a span of 13 bases. CDR3: CAIWGGNSYNSPLHF. In nucleotides, the CDR3 is TGTGCCATTTGGGGGGGGAACTCCTATAATTCACCCCTCCACTTT.

CDR3 loop: CASTPPGAREQFF. CDR3 nucleotides: TGTGCCAGCACCCCGCCGGGAGCGAGAGAGCAGTTCTTC. This chain links TRBV7-2 with TRBJ2-1; D is perhaps TRBD2 (6 bases). The CDR3 loop spans 13 amino acids. Germline CDR1 and CDR2: SGHTA and FQGNSA. V was pared by 7 bases and J by 10 bases, with 17 bases between.

The chain recombines TRBV18 with TRBJ2-7, with 8 bases identical to TRBD1. Trimming took 3 bases from V and 9 from J; bases not matched to a gene: 7. This CDR3 is built from 13 residues. Germline CDR1 and CDR2: KGHSH and LQKENI. CDR3 sequence reads: CASSPTGVEGQYF. CDR3 sequence (DNA): TGTGCCAGCTCACCGACAGGGGTTGAAGGGCAGTACTTC.

This sequence joins TRBV2 and TRBJ2-1; 13 nucleotides agree with TRBD2. The ends lost 6 bases at V and 8 bases at J; junction bases unmatched: 7. The germline CDR1 and CDR2 sequences are SNHLY and FYNNEI. The CDR3 spans 15 residues. As DNA, the CDR3 is TGTGCCAGCAGGATACTAGCGGGGGGGCGCTATGAGCAGTTCTTC. It yields the protein CASRILAGGRYEQFF.

The J gene is TRBJ2-3, the V gene TRBV7-2; TRBD2 aligns across 8 bases. The CDR3 is 14 amino acids. Germline lookup yields CDR1 SGHTA and CDR2 FQGNSA. The J segment lost 3 bases and the V segment lost 5 bases, leaving 4 bases of the junction unmatched. The CDR3 loop reads CASSLGLVTDTQYF. As DNA, the CDR3 is TGTGCCAGCAGCCTGGGACTAGTTACAGATACGCAGTATTTT.

The CDR3 sequence is CASSLAGLAGGRPHEQFF. The CDR3 DNA sequence: TGTGCCAGCAGCTTAGCAGGCCTAGCGGGAGGGAGACCCCATGAGCAGTTCTTC. The chain links TRBV11-2 to TRBJ2-1; 12 nucleotides line up with TRBD2. The germline gives CDR1 SGHAT, CDR2 FQNNGV. The CDR3 contains 18 residues. With V trimmed by 1 base and J by 8 bases, 12 bases remained unmatched.

This rearrangement joins TRBV5-1 to TRBJ2-1, with D tentatively TRBD1 (6 bases). The germline V gene has CDR1 SGHRS and CDR2 YFSETQ. The CDR3 runs to 15 residues. Trimming shortened V by 1 base and J by 4 bases, and 12 bases separated the two germline ends. The CDR3 here is CASSLTTGSYNEQFF. The CDR3 region has the DNA TGCGCCAGCAGCTTGACCACAGGGTCGTACAATGAGCAGTTCTTC.

The gene calls are TRBV28 and TRBJ1-2, with D perhaps TRBD1 (5 bases). The CDR3 spans 12 residues. CDR1 and CDR2 from the germline V gene are MDHEN and SYDVKM. In nucleotides, the CDR3 is TGTGCGTCCGGGGAGGGGATGGGTGGCTACACCTTC. Its protein product is CASGEGMGGYTF.

The gene calls are TRBV14 and TRBJ2-1, with 12 bases aligning to TRBD2. The ends lost 9 bases at V and 3 bases at J; junction bases unmatched: 12. The CDR3 is 17 residues long. Germline values: CDR1 SGHDN, CDR2 FVKESK. The CDR3 is CASNTGTSGFGYNEQFF. The DNA of the CDR3 is TGTGCCAGTAACACCGGGACTAGCGGGTTTGGCTACAATGAGCAGTTCTTC.

The chain employs TRBV4-2 and TRBJ1-2, with 7 bases matching TRBD1. This CDR3 is built from 16 residues. After removal of 1 base from V and 4 bases from J, the junction contained 9 bases not matched to a gene. The V gene's germline CDR1 is LGHNA and CDR2 YNFKEQ. For the CDR3, the DNA is TGTGCCAGCAGCCAAGGGCCCGCACAGGGGAGCTATGGCTACACCTTC. Amino acid sequence: CASSQGPAQGSYGYTF.

V and J are TRBV4-1 and TRBJ2-5, with D possibly matching TRBD1 (6 bases). Trimming took off 4 bases at V and 5 bases at J, with 20 bases between the two ends. CDR3 length: 16 residues. In germline, CDR1 is MGHRA, CDR2 YSYEKL. Here the CDR3 DNA reads TGCGCCAGCAGCCTCCTAGGGCAGGGGCCAATGGAGACCCAGTACTTC. Residues: CASSLLGQGPMETQYF.

The rearrangement uses TRBV7-2 and TRBJ2-1; 9 bases agree with TRBD2. CDR3 size: 16 residues. The V gene's germline CDR1 is SGHTA and CDR2 FQGNSA. V lost 3 bases to trimming and J lost 5 bases; unmatched junction nucleotides: 8. CDR3 bases: TGTGCCAGCAGCTTCACAGCGGGAGGAACCGACAATGAGCAGTTCTTC. Translating it yields CASSFTAGGTDNEQFF.

The V call is TRBV5-1, the J call TRBJ1-2, with D possibly matching TRBD1 (6 bases). V dropped 0 bases and J dropped 4 bases, with 13 bases sitting between them. CDR1 and CDR2 (germline): SGHRS, YFSETQ. The length of the CDR3 is 15 residues. The CDR3 sequence: CASSLEVGGIYGYTF. DNA of the CDR3: TGCGCCAGCAGCTTGGAGGTAGGGGGAATCTATGGCTACACCTTC.